The present TCR beta chain was sequenced within a study of blood T cell repertoires in COVID-19 (dated by TCRdb to the early 2020s). With respect to the entire study: Samples from collaborators originated in the United States, Italy and Spain and spanned both the acute and convalescent phases of COVID-19. The prospective study material was composed of cDNA or gDNA derived from T cells, B-cell-depleted T cells, or PBMCs. Deeply sampled blood TCRbeta repertoires from subjects exposed to, actively infected with, or recovered from COVID-19 were included in the dataset. The repertoires were released in a freely available public database meant as a resource for research on the immune response to SARS-CoV-2. The samples were drawn from two sources: the first 160 participants of the ongoing ImmuneRACE study, and fewer than 1,500 subjects contributed by 6 global collaborators. Nearly every sample came with metadata listing a de-identified subject ID, COVID-19 status, age in years and sex. Where available, HLA class I and class II types were obtained from metadata supplied by the sample provider rather than from assay-based typing. Broader findings and caveats from the paper: The amount of clinical and demographic metadata varied by source and participant and was provided uncurated.

CDR1 and CDR2, per the germline V gene, are SGHRS and YFSETQ. The CDR3 has 15 amino acids, counting the end cysteine and phenylalanine. This entry keeps only the CDR3 DNA: 45 bases, framed from base 1. The germline ends are 4 bases apart after V is trimmed by 0 bases and J by 0 bases. TCRbeta CDR3 regions were amplified from genomic DNA using the immunoSEQ Assay, a bias-controlled multiplex PCR. The original methods were these. The number of nucleated cells in each sample was estimated by amplification of reference gene primers within the assay. Sequence reads were collapsed and filtered to measure the absolute abundance of every unique TCRbeta CDR3 rearrangement. For each sample, productive Simpson clonality was calculated as the square root of Simpson's diversity index across productive rearrangements. TCRdb provides this immuneACCESS table in a form limited to in-frame rearrangements. Some clones are lacking; in checked studies, under half of them reflect an unresolved V gene, and why the rest are absent is not known. The D gene and trimming were derived from the DNA, and the V and J assignments and clone size from that table. A total of approximately 270,000 clones appear in this sample, 80% to 90% of them only once. In total, the top ten clones hold approximately 9.9% of the sample.

As for this clone: Its recognized antigen is unknown. No much larger clonotype is one base removed from it; base qualities were not supplied.

The collaborating institutions used their own protocols to collect whole blood in K2EDTA tubes. For TCRbeta analysis, collaborators shipped samples in one of three forms: frozen whole blood, isolated PBMCs, or DNA extracted from either of those sample types. The rearranged segments are TRBV5-1 and TRBJ1-6; the D gene is unclear. This TCR derives from a woman between 65 and 79 years old with acute or convalescent COVID-19. The sequencing input was peripheral blood. The CDR3 amino acid sequence is: CASSLVYSYNSPLHF. In nucleotide form, the sequence is TGCGCCAGCAGCTTGGTTTACTCCTATAATTCACCCCTCCACTTT.